This TCR beta chain derives from a study of cytomegalovirus exposure and HLA in healthy donors. A multiplex PCR was run with 60 Vbeta primers and 13 Jbeta primers. Method: immunoSEQ multiplex PCR; TCRdb's copy keeps in-frame clones and lacks some. The sample yields 220,000 or so clones, 65% to 75% seen once. Germline CDR1 reads MGHRA; CDR2 reads YSYEKL. There are 17 residues in the CDR3. Unmatched junction bases numbered 5, after V lost 0 bases and J lost 0 bases. This clone was found a few times. This clonotype originated in a woman under 40 in good health and CMV-seronegative. The gene calls are TRBV4-1 and TRBJ2-1, with TRBD2 matching 7 bases. Material: PBMCs. The chain's CDR3 is CASSQDHAGDSYNEQFF. The CDR3 bases are TGCGCCAGCAGCCAAGATCACGCGGGAGACTCCTACAATGAGCAGTTCTTC.